This T cell receptor (beta chain) stems from a study of beta chain features in type 1 diabetes. Every bit of the isolated RNA underwent reverse transcription, so sequencing read expressed TCRB transcripts. TCRdb's table, derived via immunoSEQ multiplex PCR, lists solely in-frame clones and lacks some. The data contain under 45,000 clones, 50% of them singletons. This clone has a handful of counts. The germline V gene encodes CDR1 SGHTA and CDR2 FQGNSA. This CDR3 region has 17 residues. The V segment lost 2 bases and the J segment 4 bases; nucleotides outside the gene matches: 11. This receptor was identified in a woman aged 30 to 39 in good health. The sequencing sample was made of stem cell memory CD4+ T cells from blood. This chain uses TRBV7-2 with TRBJ2-7; 10 bases are a match to TRBD2. The CDR3 protein is CASSLNLLAGARYEQYF. Here the CDR3 DNA reads TGTGCCAGCAGCTTAAACCTCCTAGCGGGAGCCCGATACGAGCAGTACTTC. Full variable domain (remainder filled in from reference TRBV7-2 and TRBJ2-7): GAGVSQSPSNKVTEKGKDVELRCDPISGHTALYWYRQSLGQGLEFLIYFQGNSAPDKSGLPSDRFSAERTGGSVSTLTIQRTQQEDSAVYLCASSLNLLAGARYEQYFGPGTRLTVT.